The T cell receptor beta chain described here comes from a study of OX40 agonist ivuxolimab in advanced cancers. Sequencing was performed with immunoSEQ multiplex PCR; in TCRdb, only in-frame clones are kept and a portion is missing. The table records 55,000 to 70,000 clones, 85% of them present only once. The CDR3 has 17 residues. Trimming pared 9 bases from V and 0 bases from J, leaving 18 bases between. Germline CDR1 is LNHDA and CDR2 is SQIVND (reference sequence). The TCR sequence derives from an adult with an advanced solid tumor such as melanoma, head and neck, liver or kidney cancer. V usage is TRBV19 and J usage is TRBJ2-6; tentative D call: TRBD2 (6 bases). The sequenced sample was CD4+ or CD8+ T cells sorted from blood, obtained in a trial of the OX40 agonist ivuxolimab. CDR3 amino acids: CASHELAVSSGANVLTF. CDR3 DNA: TGTGCCAGCCACGAATTAGCGGTTAGCTCTGGGGCCAACGTCCTGACTTTC.